Each of the 8 T cell receptor beta chains below was sequenced from the same sample in a study of early T cells in non-severe SARS-CoV-2 infection. TCRdb recomputed calls from the 5' RACE reads with MiXCR, one row per CDR3 protein. The data hold 20,000 to 30,000 distinct CDR3 sequences, with around 4% observed a single time. Sequencing used whole blood. The receptors here all came from an adult who was a healthcare worker with PCR-confirmed SARS-CoV-2 infection or an uninfected control (not recorded which).

This clonotype was counted many times. The chain recombines TRBV5-1 with TRBJ1-3, with 7 bases aligning to TRBD1. J gave up 9 bases and V 4 bases, and 10 bases lay outside the gene matches. This CDR3 is 14 amino acids long. Germline CDR1 reads SGHRS; CDR2 reads YFSETQ. The CDR3 sequence is CASSPGGRESTIYF. In DNA form, the CDR3 reads TGCGCCAGCAGCCCAGGGGGTCGGGAAAGCACCATATATTTT.

This clonotype occurred many times. The chain recombines TRBV7-6 with TRBJ2-1, with D possibly being TRBD1 (5 bases). V was trimmed by 4 bases and J by 4 bases, leaving 14 bases between them. The CDR3 spans 15 residues. Germline CDR1 and CDR2: SGHVS and FNYEAQ. As DNA, the CDR3 is TGTGCCAGCAGCTCGCCATTAGGGGTATACAATGAGCAGTTCTTC. This translates into CASSSPLGVYNEQFF.

Ten or more counts support this clonotype. The chain recombines TRBV5-1 with TRBJ2-1; D unresolved. Deletions cut 5 bases from V and 3 bases from J, with 12 bases between. The CDR3 consists of 14 residues. The germline V gene encodes CDR1 SGHRS and CDR2 YFSETQ. CDR3 sequence: CASSFGYFYNEQFF. The CDR3 nucleotides read TGCGCCAGCAGTTTCGGGTATTTCTACAATGAGCAGTTCTTC.

This clonotype showed up many times. The chain employs TRBV4-1 and TRBJ2-1, with a possible D match to TRBD2 (5 bases). The CDR3 spans 15 residues. The V end lost 2 bases, the J end lost 0 bases, and 8 bases lay between the germline ends. Germline CDR1 MGHRA, CDR2 YSYEKL. The chain's CDR3 is CASSQPSGSYNEQFF. The DNA for the CDR3 is TGCGCCAGCAGCCAACCCAGCGGCTCCTACAATGAGCAGTTCTTC.

The rearrangement uses TRBV7-8 and TRBJ2-5, with D maybe TRBD1 (6 bases). Germline CDR1 reads SGHVS; CDR2 reads FQNEAQ. This CDR3 contains 13 residues. V shed 4 bases and J shed 5 bases, with 11 bases lying between them. CDR3 amino acids: CASSSGHTETQYF. CDR3 coding DNA: TGTGCCAGCAGCTCGGGACACACGGAGACCCAGTACTTC.

This clonotype appeared many times. The chain uses TRBV5-1 and TRBJ2-1; no firm D call. The CDR3 totals 14 residues. Between the trimmed V and J ends, which lost 0 bases and 3 bases, there was a span of 7 bases. Germline loops: CDR1 SGHRS, CDR2 YFSETQ. CDR3 nucleotides: TGCGCCAGCAGCTTGGAGCAGTTCTACAATGAGCAGTTCTTC. It specifies CASSLEQFYNEQFF.

This clonotype was counted many times. The J gene is TRBJ2-7, the V gene TRBV19; the D gene is possibly TRBD1 (6 bases). The CDR3 covers 15 residues. Germline V gene sequence: CDR1 LNHDA, CDR2 SQIVND (reference sequence). The ends were cut back, 4 bases at V and 3 bases at J, with 16 bases in the middle. CDR3 coding DNA: TGTGCCAGTAGTAACGGCGACAGGTTATTCTACGAGCAGTACTTC. As protein: CASSNGDRLFYEQYF.

This clonotype was counted only a few times. The junction shows a germline mismatch at one end, possibly a read error. The chain employs TRBV12-3 or TRBV12-4 and TRBJ2-3; unclear D gene. CDR3 length: 11 amino acids. The CDR3 loop reads CASSRIGGRHF. The CDR3 DNA reads TGTGCCAGCAGTCGTATTGGTGGAAGACATTTT.